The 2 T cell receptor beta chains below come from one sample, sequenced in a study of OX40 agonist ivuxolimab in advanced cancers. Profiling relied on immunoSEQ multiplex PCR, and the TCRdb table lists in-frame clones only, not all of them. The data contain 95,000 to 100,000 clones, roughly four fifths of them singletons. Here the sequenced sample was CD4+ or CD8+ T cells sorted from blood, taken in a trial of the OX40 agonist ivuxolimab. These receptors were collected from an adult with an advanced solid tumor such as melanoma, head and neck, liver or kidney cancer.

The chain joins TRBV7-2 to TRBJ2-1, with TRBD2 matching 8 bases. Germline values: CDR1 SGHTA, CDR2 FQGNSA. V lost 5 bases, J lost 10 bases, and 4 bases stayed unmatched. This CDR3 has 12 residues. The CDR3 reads CASSPGLGEQFF. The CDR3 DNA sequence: TGTGCCAGCAGCCCGGGACTAGGCGAGCAGTTCTTC.

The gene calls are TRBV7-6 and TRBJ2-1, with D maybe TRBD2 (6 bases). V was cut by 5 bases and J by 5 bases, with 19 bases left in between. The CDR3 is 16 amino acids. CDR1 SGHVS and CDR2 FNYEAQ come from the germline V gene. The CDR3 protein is CASSPMGLHVNNEQFF. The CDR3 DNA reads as TGTGCCAGCAGCCCGATGGGACTTCACGTCAACAATGAGCAGTTCTTC. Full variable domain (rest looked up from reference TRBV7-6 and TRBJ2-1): GAGVSQSPRYKVTKRGQDVALRCDPISGHVSLYWYRQALGQGPEFLTYFNYEAQQDKSGLPNDRFSAERPEGSISTLTIQRTEQRDSAMYRCASSPMGLHVNNEQFFGPGTRLTVL.